In its sample, the clone carrying this TCR beta chain was seen a few times. No antigen is known for it. The data stem from a study of cytomegalovirus exposure and HLA in healthy donors. Study-wide findings and caveats: Most subjects' HLA-A and HLA-B alleles were reportedly predicted from TCR beta sequences.

PCR employed 60 Vbeta and 13 Jbeta primers. Per the study methods: There were about 80 million unique TCR beta chains by a later count, and around 10 million of them were shared. Sequencing used immunoSEQ multiplex PCR; TCRdb keeps in-frame clones, though not all of them. The V and J calls and the clone size are those of that table, but D and trimming were determined from the DNA. This sample has about 150,000 clones, with about 80% found just once. The TCR comes from a woman between 50 and 59 years old in good health and CMV-seropositive. Material for sequencing was PBMCs.

For the CDR3, the DNA is TGTGCCAGCAGCGCTCTCGGGATGCCTAACTATGGCTACACCTTC. This translates into CASSALGMPNYGYTF. The chain uses TRBV9 and TRBJ1-2; no clear D. Deletions cut 3 bases from V and 0 bases from J, with 12 bases between. The V gene's germline CDR1 is SGDLS and CDR2 YYNGEE. The CDR3 runs 15 residues.